Presented here are 20 T cell receptor beta chains from one specimen sequenced in a study of response to subunit inactivated influenza vaccine. One entry per CDR3 protein, called by TCRdb with MiXCR from the RT-PCR reads. The table lists fewer than 600,000 distinct CDR3 sequences, more than 7% of them singletons, with around 14% in the top ten. The sequencing here drew on PBMCs from blood, taken around 25 months after vaccination. The receptor source for this set is a man between 50 and 75 years old who received an inactivated influenza vaccine.

This clonotype was picked up many times. CDR3 sequence: CASSQGQESYEQYF. The CDR3 nucleotides read TGTGCCAGCAGCCAGGGACAGGAATCCTACGAGCAGTACTTC. This chain connects TRBV4-2 to TRBJ2-7; 8 bases map to TRBD1. CDR3 length equals 14 residues. Germline V gene data show CDR1 as LGHNA and CDR2 as YNFKEQ. The trim removed 3 bases at V and 1 base at J, leaving 2 bases unmatched.

This clonotype was observed many times. The chain employs TRBV7-2 and TRBJ2-2, with D perhaps TRBD1 or TRBD2 (5 bases each). Germline V lookup: CDR1 SGHTA, CDR2 FQGNSA. The V and J ends lost 3 bases and 7 bases respectively, with 12 bases between them. The CDR3 consists of 14 residues. In DNA, the CDR3 is TGTGCCAGCAGCTTTTCCGGGGCGGGCGGGGAGCTGTTTTTT. The encoded protein is CASSFSGAGGELFF.

At least ten counts were recorded for this clonotype. The rearrangement joins TRBV6-2 or TRBV6-3 to TRBJ1-5; 8 bases agree with TRBD1. Germline V gene lookup returns CDR1 MNHEY and CDR2 SVGEGT. The CDR3 contains 18 residues. V shed 6 bases and J 0 bases; nucleotides not matched to a gene: 13. The DNA of the CDR3 is TGTGCCAGCAGACCTGGGACAGGCCTTAGGGCTAGCAATCAGCCCCAGCATTTT. It codes for CASRPGTGLRASNQPQHF.

This clonotype was recorded at least ten times. This chain links TRBV12-3 or TRBV12-4 with TRBJ1-1, with 7 bases aligning to TRBD1. This CDR3 region has 14 residues. The V segment lost 1 base and the J segment 5 bases; nucleotides outside the gene matches: 4. In DNA form, the CDR3 reads TGTGCCAGCAGTTTAGTAGGGGGCGAGACTGAAGCTTTCTTT. It codes for CASSLVGGETEAFF.

There are many counts of this clonotype. This chain uses TRBV10-3 with TRBJ2-1, with 9 bases that match TRBD2. Germline CDR1 ENHRY, CDR2 SYGVKD. This CDR3 region has 15 residues. Germline trimming cut 4 bases from V and 3 bases from J; bases unmatched to any gene: 4. The CDR3 DNA follows: TGTGCCATCAGTGCAGGTAGCGGGAGCTACAATGAGCAGTTCTTC. It encodes CAISAGSGSYNEQFF.

As to this clonotype: A read error may be the cause here, since a much bigger clone is one base away. The chain carries TRBV5-5 and TRBJ2-2; D is possibly TRBD1 (6 bases). CDR1 is SGHKS and CDR2 is YYEKEE in the germline V gene (reference sequence). The ends were cut back, 4 bases at V and 4 bases at J, with 11 bases in the middle. The length of the CDR3 is 14 residues. CDR3 coding DNA: TGTGCCAGCAGCCCTCGACAGGTCACCGGGGAGCTGTTTTTT. Its protein is CASSPRQVTGELFF.

The chain uses TRBV5-1 and TRBJ1-1; 10 nucleotides match TRBD1. Looked up from germline, CDR1 is SGHRS and CDR2 is YFSETQ. With 3 bases clipped from V and 7 bases from J, the junction kept 3 bases outside the gene matches. The CDR3 extends over 13 amino acids. The CDR3 DNA reads as TGCGCCAGCAGCTGGGACAGGGGAAGTGAAGCTTTCTTT. This gives the protein CASSWDRGSEAFF.

The V and J genes are TRBV5-5 and TRBJ2-7; 8 nucleotides line up with TRBD2. The germline gives CDR1 SGHKS, CDR2 YYEKEE (reference sequence). CDR3 length: 16 residues. Trimming cost V 0 bases and J 6 bases; bases outside gene matches: 11. CDR3 region: CASSLEVAGTPFEQYF. Here the CDR3 DNA reads TGTGCCAGCAGCTTGGAAGTAGCGGGGACGCCGTTCGAGCAGTACTTC.

This clonotype was detected many times. The chain has TRBV4-2 and TRBJ1-1; 10 nucleotides align to TRBD1. Per the germline V gene, CDR1 is LGHNA and CDR2 is YNFKEQ. Germline trimming cut 1 base from V and 10 bases from J; bases unmatched to any gene: 9. The CDR3 runs 15 residues. The CDR3 here is CASSQGFGTGEGAFF. The CDR3 coding sequence is TGTGCCAGCAGCCAAGGATTCGGGACAGGGGAAGGAGCTTTCTTT.

This clonotype has only a few counts. The genes are TRBV5-6 and TRBJ2-1; tentative D call: TRBD2 (6 bases). V was clipped by 1 base and J by 7 bases, with 21 bases between them. This CDR3 comprises 17 residues. Looked up from germline, CDR1 is SGHDT and CDR2 is YYEEEE. DNA of the CDR3: TGTGCCAGCAGCTTGATCGTTTCACTAGCCTTTAAGAATGAGCAGTTCTTC. Protein product: CASSLIVSLAFKNEQFF.

The chain combines TRBV4-2 with TRBJ1-1, with 7 positions matching TRBD1. CDR1 is LGHNA and CDR2 is YNFKEQ in the germline V gene. This CDR3 spans 16 amino acids. Trimming cost V 4 bases and J 4 bases; bases outside gene matches: 12. CDR3 DNA sequence: TGTGCCAGCAGCCCTCAAAATACCAGGGGGACCACTGAAGCTTTCTTT. As protein: CASSPQNTRGTTEAFF.

Only a few counts were recorded for this clonotype. The chain links TRBV7-9 to TRBJ2-1; the match to TRBD2 covers 9 bases. Germline CDR1 is SEHNR and CDR2 is FQNEAQ (reference sequence). The V segment lost 5 bases and the J segment 9 bases; nucleotides outside the gene matches: 14. This CDR3 contains 16 residues. This chain's CDR3 is CASSPMAGGPLGEQFF. CDR3 DNA sequence: TGTGCCAGCAGCCCAATGGCGGGAGGGCCACTCGGTGAGCAGTTCTTC.

The sample holds a few counts of this clonotype. The chain uses TRBV3-1 and TRBJ2-7, with D unresolved. Germline CDR1 reads LGHDT; CDR2 reads YNNKEL (reference sequence). This CDR3 spans 14 amino acids. Trimming took off 1 base at V and 3 bases at J, with 10 bases between the two ends. CDR3 sequence (DNA): TGTGCCAGCAGCCAAGCAGAATCTAACTACGAGCAGTACTTC. This encodes CASSQAESNYEQYF.

This chain uses TRBV19 with TRBJ2-6; tentatively, D is TRBD1 or TRBD2 (6 bases each). V was pared by 5 bases and J by 0 bases, with 14 bases between. CDR1 LNHDA and CDR2 SQIVND come from the germline V gene (reference sequence). The CDR3 has 17 amino acids. CDR3 residues: CASSRDTGGSGANVLTF. In DNA, the CDR3 is TGTGCCAGTAGTCGGGACACCGGGGGCTCTGGGGCCAACGTCCTGACTTTC. Variable domain in full (rest from reference TRBV19 and TRBJ2-6): DGGITQSPKYLFRKEGQNVTLSCEQNLNHDAMYWYRQDPGQGLRLIYYSQIVNDFQKGDIAEGYSVSREKKESFPLTVTSAQKNPTAFYLCASSRDTGGSGANVLTFGAGSRLTVL.

This clonotype has ten or more counts. The J gene is TRBJ2-1, the V gene TRBV29-1, with D perhaps TRBD2 (5 bases). The CDR3 is 12 amino acids. V was shortened by 4 bases and J by 9 bases, with 13 bases between the two germline ends. Germline CDR1 and CDR2: SQVTM and ANQGSEA. CDR3 amino acids: CSVVSPAGEQFF. The CDR3 nucleotides are TGCAGCGTTGTTTCCCCGGCGGGTGAGCAGTTCTTC.

This clonotype was observed many times. J is TRBJ2-1 and V is TRBV20-1; 7 bases agree with TRBD2. The ends lost 6 bases at V and 12 bases at J; junction bases unmatched: 14. The length of the CDR3 is 13 residues. The germline V gene has CDR1 DFQATT and CDR2 SNEGSKA (reference sequence). The CDR3 reads CSASEEAGIGQFF. The CDR3 DNA reads as TGCAGTGCCAGTGAGGAAGCGGGAATAGGGCAGTTCTTC.

There are many counts of this clonotype. The chain is built from TRBV10-3 and TRBJ2-7; TRBD1 matches at 8 bases. J gave up 6 bases and V 5 bases, and 12 bases lay outside the gene matches. CDR3 length: 15 amino acids. CDR1 ENHRY and CDR2 SYGVKD come from the germline V gene. The CDR3 loop reads CAISKGTGAAVEQYF. The CDR3 bases are TGTGCCATCAGTAAAGGGACAGGAGCCGCTGTCGAGCAGTACTTC.

This clonotype appeared many times. Here the CDR3 reads CASSQGASGAFSRRETQYF. In DNA form, the CDR3 reads TGTGCCAGCAGCCAAGGGGCTAGCGGGGCGTTTAGCCGAAGGGAGACCCAGTACTTC. This sequence joins TRBV3-1 and TRBJ2-5; 9 bases are shared with TRBD2. The germline V gene has CDR1 LGHDT and CDR2 YNNKEL (reference sequence). J lost 5 bases, V lost 1 base, and 17 bases had no gene match. CDR3 length: 19 amino acids.

This clonotype was detected many times. The chain links TRBV2 to TRBJ2-7; 9 positions match TRBD2. V gave up 5 bases and J gave up 2 bases; unmatched junction bases: 7. The CDR3 has 15 amino acids. Germline V lookup: CDR1 SNHLY, CDR2 FYNNEI. CDR3 sequence: CASSPGLAGTYEQYF. DNA of the CDR3: TGTGCCAGCAGTCCTGGGCTAGCGGGAACCTACGAGCAGTACTTC.

At least ten counts were recorded for this clonotype. The V and J genes are TRBV11-1 and TRBJ1-2; 8 nucleotides line up with TRBD1. After removal of 5 bases from V and 3 bases from J, the junction contained 5 bases not matched to a gene. CDR1 is SGHAT, CDR2 FQDESV, per germline (reference sequence). This CDR3 region has 14 residues. This CDR3 reads CASSPQTGDYGYTF. CDR3 DNA: TGTGCCAGCAGCCCGCAGACAGGGGACTATGGCTACACCTTC.